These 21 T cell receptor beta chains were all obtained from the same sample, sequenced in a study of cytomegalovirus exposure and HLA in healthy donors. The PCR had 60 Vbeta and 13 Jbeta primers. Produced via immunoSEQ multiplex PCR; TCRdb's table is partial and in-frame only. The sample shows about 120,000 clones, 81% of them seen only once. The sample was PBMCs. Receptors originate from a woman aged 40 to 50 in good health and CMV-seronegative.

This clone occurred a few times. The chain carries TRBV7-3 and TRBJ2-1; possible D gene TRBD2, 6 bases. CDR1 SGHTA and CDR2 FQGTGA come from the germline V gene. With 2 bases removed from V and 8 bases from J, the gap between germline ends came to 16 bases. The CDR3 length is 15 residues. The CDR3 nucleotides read TGTGCCAGCAGCTTAGGATTTTCGGGAGTCGATGAGCAGTTCTTC. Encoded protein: CASSLGFSGVDEQFF.

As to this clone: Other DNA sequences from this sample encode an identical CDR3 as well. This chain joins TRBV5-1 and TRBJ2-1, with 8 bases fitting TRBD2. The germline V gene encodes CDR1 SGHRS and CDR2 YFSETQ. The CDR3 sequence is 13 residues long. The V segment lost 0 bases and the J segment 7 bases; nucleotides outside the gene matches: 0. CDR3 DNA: TGCGCCAGCAGCTTGGGACTAGCGAATGAGCAGTTCTTC. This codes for CASSLGLANEQFF.

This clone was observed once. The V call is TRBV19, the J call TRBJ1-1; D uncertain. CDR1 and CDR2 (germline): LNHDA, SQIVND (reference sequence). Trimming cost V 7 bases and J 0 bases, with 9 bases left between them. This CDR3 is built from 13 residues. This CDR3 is CASNAGMNTEAFF. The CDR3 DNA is TGTGCCAGTAACGCAGGTATGAACACTGAAGCTTTCTTT.

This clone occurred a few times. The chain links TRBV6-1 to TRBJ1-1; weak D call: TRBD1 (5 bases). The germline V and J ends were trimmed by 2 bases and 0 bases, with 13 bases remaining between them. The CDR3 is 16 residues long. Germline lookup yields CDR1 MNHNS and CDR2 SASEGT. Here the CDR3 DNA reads TGTGCCAGCAGTGAAACAAGACAGCTCATGAACACTGAAGCTTTCTTT. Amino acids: CASSETRQLMNTEAFF.

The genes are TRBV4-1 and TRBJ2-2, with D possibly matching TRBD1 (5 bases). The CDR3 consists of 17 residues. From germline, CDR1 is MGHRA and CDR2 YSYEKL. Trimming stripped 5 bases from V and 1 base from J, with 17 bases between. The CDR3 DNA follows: TGCGCCAGCAGCGTCAAAAGGGGCAGTGAGAACACCGGGGAGCTGTTTTTT. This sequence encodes CASSVKRGSENTGELFF.

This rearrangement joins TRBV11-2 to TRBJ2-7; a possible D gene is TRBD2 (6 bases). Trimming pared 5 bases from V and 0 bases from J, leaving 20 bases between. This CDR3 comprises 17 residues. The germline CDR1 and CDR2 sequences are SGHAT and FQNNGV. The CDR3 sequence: CASSARGSGVSSYEQYF. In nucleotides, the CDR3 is TGTGCCAGCAGCGCCCGGGGCTCGGGGGTGAGCTCCTACGAGCAGTACTTC.

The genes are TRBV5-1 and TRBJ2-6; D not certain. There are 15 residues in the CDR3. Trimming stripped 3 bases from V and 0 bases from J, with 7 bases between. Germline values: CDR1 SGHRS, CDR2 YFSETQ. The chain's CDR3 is CASSSLGSGANVLTF. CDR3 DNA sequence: TGCGCCAGCAGCTCTCTAGGCTCTGGGGCCAACGTCCTGACTTTC.

This chain's CDR3 is CASSLAGGSPYGYTF. The CDR3 region has the DNA TGTGCCAGCAGCTTGGCCGGGGGGTCCCCCTATGGCTACACCTTC. The chain carries TRBV5-4 and TRBJ1-2, with a possible D match to TRBD1 (5 bases). Germline V gene data show CDR1 as SGHNT and CDR2 as YYREEE (reference sequence). The CDR3 has 15 residues. Trimming removed 0 bases from V and 4 bases from J, with 13 bases in between.

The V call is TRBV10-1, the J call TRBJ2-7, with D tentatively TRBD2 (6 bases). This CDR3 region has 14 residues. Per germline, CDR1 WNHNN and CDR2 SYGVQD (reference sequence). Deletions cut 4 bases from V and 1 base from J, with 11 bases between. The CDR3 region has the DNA TGCGCCAGCAGTGCCGGGACTGAGTCCTACGAGCAGTACTTC. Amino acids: CASSAGTESYEQYF.

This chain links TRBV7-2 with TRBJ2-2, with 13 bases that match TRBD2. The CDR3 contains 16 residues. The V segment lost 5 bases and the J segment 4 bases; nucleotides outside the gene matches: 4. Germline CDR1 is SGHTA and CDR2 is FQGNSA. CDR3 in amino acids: CASSRRTSGSTGELFF. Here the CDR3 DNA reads TGTGCCAGCAGCCGTAGGACTAGCGGGAGCACCGGGGAGCTGTTTTTT.

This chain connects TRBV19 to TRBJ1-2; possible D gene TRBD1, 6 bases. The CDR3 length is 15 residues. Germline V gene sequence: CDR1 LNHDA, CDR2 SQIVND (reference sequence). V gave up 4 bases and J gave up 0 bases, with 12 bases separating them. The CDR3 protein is CASSNHRVTNYGYTF. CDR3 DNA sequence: TGTGCCAGTAGTAATCACAGGGTTACTAACTATGGCTACACCTTC.

CDR3 in amino acids: CASSLAAIAGGLDTQYF. The CDR3 bases are TGTGCCAGCAGCTTAGCGGCGATAGCGGGAGGGCTAGATACGCAGTATTTT. The V and J genes are TRBV7-9 and TRBJ2-3, with 11 bases fitting TRBD2. Per the germline V gene, CDR1 is SEHNR and CDR2 is FQNEAQ (reference sequence). Trimming at V came to 0 bases and at J to 5 bases, leaving 7 bases not matched to a gene. This CDR3 has 17 amino acids.

The CDR3 spells CASSLDRSHEQYF. CDR3 nucleotide sequence: TGTGCCAGCAGCTTAGACAGATCCCACGAGCAGTACTTC. The chain combines TRBV7-8 with TRBJ2-7; D not resolved. This CDR3 is 13 amino acids long. V lost 1 base and J 5 bases, leaving 9 bases between the germline ends. CDR1 is SGHVS, CDR2 FQNEAQ, per germline.

The CDR3 sequence: CASTLNRAGAGYEQYF. The DNA for the CDR3 is TGTGCCAGCACTCTAAACCGCGCGGGAGCAGGCTACGAGCAGTACTTC. J is TRBJ2-5 and V is TRBV18, with 7 bases fitting TRBD2. The end of the DNA fits TRBJ2-7 better, so the J call may be wrong. CDR1 KGHSH and CDR2 LQKENI come from the germline V gene. This CDR3 is built from 16 residues.

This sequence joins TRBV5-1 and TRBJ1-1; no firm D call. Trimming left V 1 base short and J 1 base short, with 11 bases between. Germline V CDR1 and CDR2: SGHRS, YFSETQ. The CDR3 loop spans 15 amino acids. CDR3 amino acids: CASSLFEGSNTEAFF. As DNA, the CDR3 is TGCGCCAGCAGCTTGTTCGAGGGCTCGAACACTGAAGCTTTCTTT.

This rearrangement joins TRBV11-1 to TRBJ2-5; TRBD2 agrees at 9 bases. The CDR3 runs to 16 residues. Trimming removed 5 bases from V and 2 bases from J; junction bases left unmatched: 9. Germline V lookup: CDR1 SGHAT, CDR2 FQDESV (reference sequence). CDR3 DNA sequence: TGTGCCAGCAGCGGGTTTGGGCTAGCGGGACAAGAGACCCAGTACTTC. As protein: CASSGFGLAGQETQYF.

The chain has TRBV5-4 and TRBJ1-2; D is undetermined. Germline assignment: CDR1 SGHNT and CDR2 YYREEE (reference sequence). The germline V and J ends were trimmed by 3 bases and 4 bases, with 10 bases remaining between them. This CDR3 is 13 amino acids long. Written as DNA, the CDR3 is TGTGCCAGCAGCTCCGACAATCCCTATGGCTACACCTTC. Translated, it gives CASSSDNPYGYTF.

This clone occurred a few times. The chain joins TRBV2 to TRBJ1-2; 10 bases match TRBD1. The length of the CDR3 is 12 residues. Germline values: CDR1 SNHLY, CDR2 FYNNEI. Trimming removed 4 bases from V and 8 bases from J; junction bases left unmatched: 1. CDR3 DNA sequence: TGTGCCAGCAGTGGGACAGGGGGAGGCTACACCTTC. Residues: CASSGTGGGYTF.

CDR3 in DNA: TGTGCCAGCAGCTCCGCGGGACAGGGTTACGAGCAGTACTTC. The encoded protein is CASSSAGQGYEQYF. The gene calls are TRBV7-9 and TRBJ2-7, with 9 bases fitting TRBD1. In germline, CDR1 is SEHNR, CDR2 FQNEAQ (reference sequence). J gave up 4 bases and V 4 bases, and 5 bases lay outside the gene matches. The length of the CDR3 is 14 residues.

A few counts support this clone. The CDR3 sequence is CASSGRGGDEQFF. The CDR3 nucleotides read TGTGCCAGCAGCGGCCGGGGTGGGGATGAGCAGTTCTTC. The V gene is TRBV7-3, the J gene TRBJ2-1, with D possibly TRBD2 on 5 matching bases. This CDR3 spans 13 amino acids. Per the germline V gene, CDR1 is SGHTA and CDR2 is FQGTGA. Trimming removed 5 bases at V and 8 bases at J, with 13 bases between.

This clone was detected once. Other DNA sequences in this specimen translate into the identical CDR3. The chain's CDR3 is CASSEQGGDTEAFF. The CDR3 DNA sequence: TGTGCCAGCAGTGAGCAGGGAGGGGACACTGAAGCTTTCTTT. V and J are TRBV2 and TRBJ1-1; the D gene is possibly TRBD1 (5 bases). Trimming left V 3 bases short and J 3 bases short, with 11 bases between. This CDR3 is built from 14 residues. Germline loops: CDR1 SNHLY, CDR2 FYNNEI.